This T cell receptor beta chain originates from a study of shared clonotypes between healthy human individuals (dated by TCRdb to 2018 to 2021). Background for the entire study: A couple of women and three men aged 18 to 49 years were included in the cohort. To estimate repertoire size and how much clonotypes are shared between individuals, the study performed deep sequencing of blood TCR repertoires from a handful of healthy adults. Different laboratories and diverse techniques were used to prepare libraries and sequence TCR repertoires, to increase sequencing depth and limit assay-specific biases. Leukapheresis yielded between about 0.9 and 9.5 billion PBMCs per donor. Study-wide findings and limitations: The genetic and exposure-history diversity represented was limited by the small number of donors. Sampling was restricted to blood, and TCR repertoires in tissue are likely to differ from TCR repertoires in blood. Based on pairwise subsampling, the degree of clonotype sharing among donors was expected to be affected by sequencing depth.

Donors were healthy HIV-negative adults with no recently reported acute infections or vaccinations. Every donor was a Caucasian adult residing in Nashville, Tennessee, USA. For unsorted samples, roughly 91 million PBMCs were counted, and genomic DNA was extracted using the QIAamp DNA Blood Mini kit. Blood was obtained by leukapheresis, after which PBMCs were separated by Ficoll-Histopaque density gradient centrifugation and cryopreserved in liquid nitrogen vapor phase. In regard to this clone: This receptor's antigen is unknown. Qualities for individual bases were not recorded, and no much larger clone is one base off. The same CDR3 is also encoded by other DNA sequences in this sample.

TCR CDR3 regions were amplified from genomic DNA by multiplex PCR using the deep immunoSEQ assay. Genomic DNA extracted from each cell subset was distributed evenly over all wells of several immunoSEQ 96-well plates, and each plate served as one replicate. For unsorted PBMC, approximately 0.3 ug of genomic DNA, equivalent to about 32,000 T cell genomes, went into each replicate PCR. Genomic DNA from unsorted PBMC was sequenced over ten immunoSEQ deep assay plates. Purified libraries were measured with a Qubit 3.0 fluorometer, size-checked on a Bioanalyzer 2100, and measured again with the KAPA Library Quantification kit. A separate single-read 150-cycle Illumina NextSeq 550 flow cell was used to sequence each immunoSEQ 96-well plate. The original pipeline was this. The immunoSEQ output contained only junctional sequences without quality scores, so filtering could not match that applied to full-length reads. Sequences were annotated with PyIR, a Python wrapper for IgBLAST v1.9, using IMGT germline references to assign V/J genes and CDR3. Reads were filtered out if the reads had weak V/J assignments (E-value above 1e-6), no CDR3, stop codons, out-of-frame junctions, or ambiguous translated residues. V3J clonotypes were defined by identical inferred V gene, J gene, and CDR3 amino acid sequence. The percentage overlap between two repertoires was calculated by dividing the number of shared unique clonotypes by the size of the smaller repertoire. Richness of each repertoire was evaluated using RTK rarefaction, the Chao1 estimator, and Recon v2.1 estimates of unobserved clonotypes. Held by TCRdb, this immuneACCESS table contains in-frame sequences only and omits some clones. Under half of the omission traces to an unresolved V gene where checked; the cause of the rest is unknown. The D gene and trimming were derived from the DNA, and the V and J assignments and clone size from that table. The sample contains around 500,000 clones, 76% of them found a single time. Around 13% of the sample goes to the ten largest clones.

CDR1 is given as ENHRY and CDR2 as SYGVKD, both from the germline V gene. The CDR3 covers 14 residues, taking in both the cysteine and the phenylalanine. This entry keeps only the CDR3 DNA: 42 bases, framed from base 1. The trim is 2 bases for V and 3 bases for J, with a gap of 10 bases between the germline ends. Sample: PBMCs. This sequence originates from a woman aged 40 to 50 in good health. Some clones in this sample may be carry-over from other donors' samples. Recombination connected TRBV10-3 to TRBJ1-2; no D gene can be assigned with confidence. CDR3 sequence: CAISEGGSDYGYTF. The bases are TGTGCCATCAGTGAGGGAGGCAGTGACTATGGCTACACCTTC.